This entry lists 14 T cell receptor beta chains sequenced from one sample in a study of T cell changes during pregnancy in multiple sclerosis. Measured with immunoSEQ multiplex PCR; TCRdb has only the in-frame clones, and not every one. The repertoire holds about 71,000 clones, with 91% as singletons. Specimen: CD8+ T cells from peripheral blood mononuclear cells, collected before pregnancy. Source of these receptors: a female donor with multiple sclerosis, enrolled in a pregnancy study.

This rearrangement joins TRBV4-2 to TRBJ1-1; D perhaps matches TRBD1 (6 bases). Germline V CDR1 and CDR2: LGHNA, YNFKEQ. V gave up 1 base and J gave up 8 bases, with 8 bases separating them. This CDR3 has 12 residues. In DNA, the CDR3 is TGTGCCAGCAGCCAAGCCGGGACAGAAGCTTTCTTT. Encoded protein: CASSQAGTEAFF.

The chain uses TRBV4-2 and TRBJ1-5; D is undetermined. From germline, CDR1 is LGHNA and CDR2 YNFKEQ. Trimming took 3 bases from V and 3 from J, leaving 9 bases between them. The CDR3 contains 14 residues. CDR3 sequence: CASSHRESNQPQHF. The CDR3 region has the DNA TGTGCCAGCAGCCACCGAGAATCCAATCAGCCCCAGCATTTT.

The chain carries TRBV7-3 and TRBJ2-7, with 8 bases matching TRBD1. The trim removed 0 bases at V and 7 bases at J, leaving 8 bases unmatched. The CDR3 consists of 15 residues. Germline V CDR1 and CDR2: SGHTA, FQGTGA. CDR3 residues: CASSLTAGQVEEQYF. The CDR3 region has the DNA TGTGCCAGCAGCTTAACTGCGGGACAGGTGGAAGAGCAGTACTTC.

This sequence joins TRBV4-1 and TRBJ2-7; 11 nucleotides line up with TRBD1. CDR1 is MGHRA, CDR2 YSYEKL, per germline. V lost 3 bases and J lost 3; bases outside the gene matches: 4. The CDR3 is 15 residues long. In DNA, the CDR3 is TGCGCCAGCAGCCAGAGGACAGGGGGCTTCTACGAGCAGTACTTC. Its protein is CASSQRTGGFYEQYF.

This chain connects TRBV5-1 to TRBJ2-7, with 8 bases matching TRBD1. Trimming took 3 bases from V and 1 from J; bases not matched to a gene: 6. This CDR3 is 15 amino acids long. Germline CDR1 SGHRS, CDR2 YFSETQ. This CDR3 reads CASSSDRGPSYEQYF. The CDR3 nucleotides read TGCGCCAGCAGCTCCGACAGGGGACCTTCCTACGAGCAGTACTTC.

V is TRBV7-8 and J is TRBJ1-1; weak D call: TRBD1 (5 bases). Germline V gene lookup returns CDR1 SGHVS and CDR2 FQNEAQ. The CDR3 runs to 13 residues. The V end lost 11 bases, the J end lost 5 bases, and 18 bases lay between the germline ends. The DNA for the CDR3 is TGTGCCTCCCAACAGGAAAAGTGGACTGAAGCTTTCTTT. Translated, it gives CASQQEKWTEAFF.

The J gene is TRBJ1-5, the V gene TRBV13, with D possibly matching TRBD1 (5 bases). V gave up 0 bases and J gave up 5 bases, with 8 bases separating them. Germline V gene data show CDR1 as PRHDT and CDR2 as FYEKMQ (reference sequence). The CDR3 runs to 14 residues. CDR3 sequence (DNA): TGTGCCAGCAGCTTAGGGCAGGGCGATCAGCCCCAGCATTTT. It codes for CASSLGQGDQPQHF.

The chain recombines TRBV27 with TRBJ2-7, with 7 positions matching TRBD1. Germline V gene sequence: CDR1 MNHEY, CDR2 SMNVEV (reference sequence). V lost 8 bases to trimming and J lost 4 bases; unmatched junction nucleotides: 5. The length of the CDR3 is 12 residues. CDR3 residues: CASADRPYEQYF. CDR3 bases: TGTGCCAGCGCGGACAGGCCATACGAGCAGTACTTC.

The chain has TRBV7-8 and TRBJ2-7; 10 nucleotides line up with TRBD1. Germline loops: CDR1 SGHVS, CDR2 FQNEAQ. The V gene end was trimmed by 5 bases and the J gene end by 4 bases; junction bases not matched to a gene: 5. This CDR3 has 14 residues. Here the CDR3 reads CASSQDRGAYEQYF. DNA of the CDR3: TGTGCCAGCAGCCAGGACAGGGGGGCGTACGAGCAGTACTTC.

This chain uses TRBV13 with TRBJ2-6; no clear D gene. This CDR3 is 19 amino acids long. CDR1 is PRHDT, CDR2 FYEKMQ, per germline (reference sequence). Trimming left V 5 bases short and J 2 bases short, with 22 bases between. CDR3 region: CASSPLTSQDDTGANVLTF. The CDR3 nucleotides are TGTGCCAGCAGCCCCCTCACCTCCCAGGATGACACTGGGGCCAACGTCCTGACTTTC.

This chain joins TRBV7-9 and TRBJ1-2; weak D call: TRBD1 (5 bases). Germline V gene data show CDR1 as SEHNR and CDR2 as FQNEAQ (reference sequence). CDR3 size: 11 residues. Trimming left V 5 bases short and J 5 bases short, with 6 bases between. The CDR3 loop reads CASSGGYGYTF. CDR3 in DNA: TGTGCCAGCAGCGGGGGGTATGGCTACACCTTC.

The chain links TRBV5-6 to TRBJ2-1; 10 nucleotides match TRBD2. The CDR3 sequence is 16 residues long. V dropped 2 bases and J dropped 6; count of bases not matched to a gene: 8. Per the germline V gene, CDR1 is SGHDT and CDR2 is YYEEEE. The chain's CDR3 is CASSFPTGLASNEQFF. CDR3 bases: TGTGCCAGCAGCTTTCCAACGGGACTAGCGAGCAATGAGCAGTTCTTC.

The chain recombines TRBV27 with TRBJ2-7; tentatively, D is TRBD2 (5 bases). The CDR3 is 16 residues long. Germline-derived CDR1 and CDR2 are MNHEY and SMNVEV (reference sequence). Trimming shortened V by 3 bases and J by 2 bases, and 17 bases separated the two germline ends. The DNA for the CDR3 is TGTGCCAGCAGTTTCTCTGCCGGGATTCCTACCTACGAGCAGTACTTC. Amino acids: CASSFSAGIPTYEQYF.

This rearrangement joins TRBV5-4 to TRBJ2-7; tentatively, D is TRBD2 (5 bases). V gave up 3 bases and J gave up 7 bases, with 11 bases separating them. The CDR3 length is 12 residues. Germline loops: CDR1 SGHNT, CDR2 YYREEE (reference sequence). The CDR3 region is CASSWGEGEQYF. CDR3 DNA sequence: TGTGCCAGCAGCTGGGGTGAGGGAGAGCAGTACTTC.